This is a list of T cell receptor beta chains from one sample in a study of blood T cell repertoires in COVID-19. Assay: immunoSEQ multiplex PCR; the TCRdb copy retains only in-frame clones and omits some. The repertoire holds 75,000 to 95,000 clones, roughly nine tenths seen once, with over 5% in the top ten. The sequenced sample consisted of peripheral blood. The receptors originated from a man aged 55 to 69 with acute or convalescent COVID-19. CDR3s include the opening cysteine and the closing phenylalanine or tryptophan.

v_call cdr3_length cdr3_aa
TRBV14 14 CASSQDNRGNTIYF
TRBV12-3/TRBV12-4 13 CASSSVSTDTQYF
TRBV7-7 16 CASSLGRAVRQETQYF
TRBV6-5 14 CASSPGLAGGEQFF
TRBV6-5 14 CASSYSEMNTEAFF
TRBV5-6 14 CASTRTGAIYEQYF
TRBV6-5 15 CASSYGGGPVETQYF
TRBV24-1 14 CATGAASFSQPQHF
TRBV7-3 15 CASSPPWSSYNEQFF
TRBV19 16 CASGDGVVTFGDTQYF
TRBV30 12 CAGDRGVGKLFF
TRBV4-1 15 CASSQEGRGLVGYTF
TRBV14 13 CASSQLRGQGAFF
TRBV3-1/TRBV3-2 14 CASSQRTGGTEAFF
TRBV18 15 CASSPGAQGGDGYTF
TRBV29-1 13 CSVGEEYGEKLFF
TRBV7-9 17 CASTSGQGRKMNTEAFF
TRBV14 14 CASSRGGNTDTQYF
TRBV5-1 15 CASSLELAINSPLHF
TRBV6-1 16 CASSEAQGATLNTIYF
TRBV15 15 CATSSDGQGYKTQYF
TRBV2 13 CASSGTGEQPQHF
TRBV4-2 18 CASSQDYGGAGGLGELFF
TRBV25-1 13 CASRDWGSGELFF
TRBV3-1/TRBV3-2 14 CASSQWTSGETQYF
TRBV7-2 15 CASTRVGDRRETQYF
TRBV30 11 CAWSPGLRAFF
TRBV24-1 16 CATSDRGTSGYNEQFF
TRBV6-2/TRBV6-3 18 CASSYGSRLAGGQKTQYF
TRBV4-1 19 CASSHSGGQGRRSGDIQYF
TRBV7-2 15 CASSLEGDREYGYTF
TRBV5-1 16 CATKRVGGNVNEKLFF
TRBV6-5 14 CASIRQGYNEKLFF
TRBV7-2 13 CASSLDRGRGYTF
TRBV5-1 13 CASTGTGTGEQYF
TRBV19 14 CASSTSLVTGELFF
TRBV12-3/TRBV12-4 13 CASSTGNSSPLHF
TRBV6-5 14 CASSYRTEGEKLFF
TRBV11-2 19 CASSPVPGTTTLGTYEQYF
TRBV4-3 16 CASSPTLGGTNEKLFF
TRBV6-6 14 CASSLQGMNTEAFF
TRBV27 14 CASSPAGGGYEQYF
TRBV9 14 CASTKGGVNTEAFF
TRBV6-1 13 CASSELNSGEQYF
TRBV11-3 17 CASSLGTGTTSAGELFF
TRBV19 12 CASTRENQPQHF
TRBV24-1 15 CATSPGGGNNSPLHF
TRBV3-1/TRBV3-2 16 CASSQGTGVSNQPQHF